The TCR beta chain under discussion was sequenced for a study of blood T cell repertoires in COVID-19. Study-level background: Samples came from the United States, Italy and Spain, spanning acute and convalescent COVID-19. T cells, B-cell-depleted T cells, or PBMCs provided the cDNA or gDNA that served as material.

CDR1 is MNHNS, CDR2 SASEGT, per germline. The length of the CDR3 is 13 residues. Trimming took off 3 bases at V and 3 bases at J, with 9 bases between the two ends. TCRdb's table, derived via immunoSEQ multiplex PCR, lists solely in-frame clones and lacks some. Altogether roughly 40,000 clones are present, roughly three quarters being singletons, with the ten largest covering about 30%. The J gene is TRBJ2-7, the V gene TRBV6-1, with D tentatively TRBD1 (5 bases). This TCR was sampled from a woman over 75 with acute or convalescent COVID-19. Material for sequencing was peripheral blood. CDR3 sequence (DNA): TGTGCCAGCAGTGACAACAGGAACTACGAGCAGTACTTC. Its translation is CASSDNRNYEQYF.